The clone carrying this T cell receptor (beta chain) has just a few counts. Its specificity is unknown. These data belong to a study of T cells in Graves' hyperthyroidism and ophthalmopathy. The V end lost 3 bases, the J end lost 15 bases, and 10 bases lay between the germline ends. The CDR3 covers 11 residues. The germline gives CDR1 SGDLS, CDR2 YYNGEE. The study's findings and limits: Within blood appeared most thyroid clonotypes that had expanded above 0.001.

Patients aged 18 to 65 had newly diagnosed hyperthyroidism that had lasted under 2 months. Template material for amplifying TCR beta CDR3 regions consisted of RNA transcripts. HTBI primers were the set used in a first-round RT-PCR of the TCR CDR3. A single record per CDR3 protein comes from TCRdb applying MiXCR to the multiplex PCR reads. Of some 800,000 distinct CDR3 sequences in the sample, over 35% were seen once. The sequenced sample consisted of blood. This receptor was obtained from a man aged 18 to 29 with Graves' hyperthyroidism. The chain couples TRBV9 to TRBJ2-6, with no clear D. The CDR3, as DNA: TGTGCCAGCAGCGCTACTTCCGCCCTGACTTTC. This encodes CASSATSALTF. The whole variable domain, remainder taken from reference TRBV9 and TRBJ2-6, is DSGVTQTPKHLITATGQRVTLRCSPRSGDLSVYWYQQSLDQGLQFLIQYYNGEERAKGNILERFSAQQFPDLHSELNLSSLELGDSALYFCASSATSALTFGAGSRLTVL.